The 13 T cell receptor beta chains given below trace back to one sample, sequenced in a study of graft-versus-host responses after intestinal transplantation. Clones were read by immunoSEQ multiplex PCR, and TCRdb kept only the in-frame ones, dropping some. The sample lists some 70,000 clones, around 86% seen once, with approximately 8% in the top ten. Their cognate antigens are unknown. Sequencing used unstimulated CD8+ T cells sorted from spleen or lymph node cells, obtained before transplant. These receptors were taken from a human donor who was the organ donor for an intestinal transplant.

Within the sample, this clone is medium-sized. The same CDR3 can be traced to other DNA sequences in this sample. The chain combines TRBV28 with TRBJ2-3; 9 positions match TRBD2. Germline V CDR1 and CDR2: MDHEN, SYDVKM. This CDR3 is built from 17 residues. The V and J ends lost 5 bases and 2 bases, in that order; junction bases with no gene match: 11. CDR3 bases: TGTGCCAGCAGTCCCCTCGGGGCGGGGGGGAACACAGATACGCAGTATTTT. This encodes CASSPLGAGGNTDTQYF.

The chain links TRBV28 to TRBJ1-4; a possible D gene is TRBD1 (6 bases). V was cut by 3 bases and J by 14 bases, with 19 bases left in between. The length of the CDR3 is 14 residues. Germline-derived CDR1 and CDR2 are MDHEN and SYDVKM. Here the CDR3 DNA reads TGTGCCAGCAGTTTCGGAAGGGGGGGGTTTGCGCTGTTTTTT. The encoded protein is CASSFGRGGFALFF.

The chain couples TRBV5-1 to TRBJ2-3, with no clear D. This CDR3 has 17 amino acids. Trimming left V 0 bases short and J 5 bases short, with 19 bases between. Germline CDR1 reads SGHRS; CDR2 reads YFSETQ. The CDR3 sequence is CASSLGWAAPDIDTQYF. The CDR3 DNA follows: TGCGCCAGCAGCTTGGGGTGGGCGGCGCCCGACATAGATACGCAGTATTTT.

The chain uses TRBV9 and TRBJ1-2, with 9 bases aligning to TRBD1. V was clipped by 3 bases and J by 4 bases; unmatched bases: 13. From germline, CDR1 is SGDLS and CDR2 YYNGEE. The CDR3 is 17 residues long. Written as DNA, the CDR3 is TGTGCCAGCAGCGGGGTAGTAACAGGGGGCGGTGGCTATGGCTACACCTTC. Its protein product is CASSGVVTGGGGYGYTF.

The CDR3 protein is CATSPKMAGYNEQFF. The CDR3 coding sequence is TGTGCCACCAGCCCAAAAATGGCGGGCTACAATGAGCAGTTCTTC. This sequence joins TRBV15 and TRBJ2-1; a possible D gene is TRBD2 (5 bases). Trimming removed 5 bases at V and 3 bases at J, with 14 bases between. Per germline, CDR1 LNHNV and CDR2 YYDKDF (reference sequence). This CDR3 is 15 amino acids long.

This rearrangement joins TRBV2 to TRBJ2-7; 7 nucleotides line up with TRBD1. Germline V CDR1 and CDR2: SNHLY, FYNNEI. The CDR3 extends over 15 amino acids. The V gene end was trimmed by 6 bases and the J gene end by 4 bases; junction bases not matched to a gene: 12. The chain's CDR3 is CASSARDRARYEQYF. The CDR3 nucleotides read TGTGCCAGCAGCGCCCGCGACAGGGCACGGTACGAGCAGTACTTC.

This clone was observed a few times. J is TRBJ1-2 and V is TRBV4-1; possibly TRBD1 for D (5 bases). The CDR3 has 13 residues. Germline-derived CDR1 and CDR2 are MGHRA and YSYEKL. V lost 1 base to trimming and J lost 6 bases, with 9 bases between them. The CDR3 here is CASSQVSGDGYTF. In DNA, the CDR3 is TGCGCCAGCAGCCAAGTTTCGGGGGATGGCTACACCTTC.

This clone was counted a single time. The chain recombines TRBV5-4 with TRBJ2-5; possibly TRBD1 or TRBD2 for D (5 bases each). The V gene's germline CDR1 is SGHNT and CDR2 YYREEE (reference sequence). CDR3 size: 14 residues. The germline V and J ends were trimmed by 6 bases and 3 bases, with 15 bases remaining between them. This chain's CDR3 is CASIDERGEETQYF. CDR3 DNA: TGTGCCAGCATCGACGAGAGGGGAGAAGAGACCCAGTACTTC.

The chain combines TRBV27 with TRBJ2-5; 11 nucleotides agree with TRBD2. Trimming cost V 6 bases and J 4 bases; bases outside gene matches: 7. The CDR3 is made up of 15 amino acids. The germline V gene has CDR1 MNHEY and CDR2 SMNVEV (reference sequence). The CDR3 loop reads CASSRGTSGRETQYF. CDR3 bases: TGTGCCAGCAGCCGCGGGACTAGCGGAAGAGAGACCCAGTACTTC.

This chain joins TRBV18 and TRBJ2-3, with 8 bases identical to TRBD1. V gave up 6 bases and J gave up 6 bases; unmatched junction bases: 8. Germline V lookup: CDR1 KGHSH, CDR2 LQKENI. This CDR3 comprises 14 residues. The DNA of the CDR3 is TGTGCCAGCTCTCCGACAGGGGATGGGGATACGCAGTATTTT. This codes for CASSPTGDGDTQYF.

V usage is TRBV7-8 and J usage is TRBJ2-1; possible D gene TRBD2, 6 bases. This CDR3 contains 17 residues. Germline loops: CDR1 SGHVS, CDR2 FQNEAQ. The V end lost 5 bases, the J end lost 0 bases, and 17 bases lay between the germline ends. Here the CDR3 DNA reads TGTGCCAGCAGCCCCCTCCTATTGCGGGACTCCTACAATGAGCAGTTCTTC. Its protein product is CASSPLLLRDSYNEQFF.

V is TRBV4-1 and J is TRBJ2-7; 9 bases are a match to TRBD1. Germline CDR1 MGHRA, CDR2 YSYEKL. This CDR3 comprises 17 residues. V was pared by 0 bases and J by 2 bases, with 8 bases of the junction left unmatched. In DNA, the CDR3 is TGCGCCAGCAGCCAAGAATATAAGGGACAGGGCACCTACGAGCAGTACTTC. Translated: CASSQEYKGQGTYEQYF.

This chain uses TRBV2 with TRBJ2-7; TRBD1 aligns across 9 bases. The CDR3 has 14 residues. J was trimmed by 12 bases and V by 7 bases; bases with no gene match: 16. CDR1 is SNHLY and CDR2 is FYNNEI in the germline V gene. The CDR3 spells CASKRGPGQGTGYF. CDR3 coding DNA: TGTGCCAGCAAAAGGGGGCCGGGACAGGGAACCGGGTACTTC.